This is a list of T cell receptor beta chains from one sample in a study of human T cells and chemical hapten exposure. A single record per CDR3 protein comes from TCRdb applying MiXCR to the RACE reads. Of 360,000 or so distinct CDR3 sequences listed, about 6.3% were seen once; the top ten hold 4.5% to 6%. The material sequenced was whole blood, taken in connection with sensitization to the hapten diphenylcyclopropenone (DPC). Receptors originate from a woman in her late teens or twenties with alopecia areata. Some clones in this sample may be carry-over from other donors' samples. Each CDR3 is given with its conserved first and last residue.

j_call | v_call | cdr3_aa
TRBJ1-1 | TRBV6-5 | CASRHRGSGTEAFF
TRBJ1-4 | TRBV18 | CASSPRQGPEKLFF
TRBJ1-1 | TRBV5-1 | CASSTGQGPYTEAFF
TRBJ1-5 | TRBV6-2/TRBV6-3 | CASSNRDSNQPQHF
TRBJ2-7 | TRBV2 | CASSDRLSEQYF
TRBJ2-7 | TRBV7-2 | CASSREGSPAYEQYF
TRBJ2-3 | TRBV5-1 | CASSRGTSGGAVDTQYF
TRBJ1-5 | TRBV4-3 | CASSQDSMVGRSNQPQHF
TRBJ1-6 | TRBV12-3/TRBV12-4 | CASAHSTGAVTPLHF
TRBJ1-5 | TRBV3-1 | CASSQVSGGVNQPQHF
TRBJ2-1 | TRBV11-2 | CASSSTRERGPNEQFF
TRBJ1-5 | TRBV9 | CASSVGVSNQPQHF
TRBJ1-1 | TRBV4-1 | CASSQGFVNMNTEAFF
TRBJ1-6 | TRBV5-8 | CASGYSPLHF
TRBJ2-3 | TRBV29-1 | CSVVGYPGTDTQYF
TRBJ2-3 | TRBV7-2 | CASSLEATPRQYF
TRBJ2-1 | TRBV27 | CASSPRLASYNEQFF
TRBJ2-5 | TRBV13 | CASSLLGERETQYF
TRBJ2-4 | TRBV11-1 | CASSQPGQGANIQYF
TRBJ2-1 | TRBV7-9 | CASSATSGSYNEQFF
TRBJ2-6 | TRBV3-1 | CASSPPRLSGANVLTF
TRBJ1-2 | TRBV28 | CASSSPPSNYGYTF
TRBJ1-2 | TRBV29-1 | CSVEDGTGINLYGYTF
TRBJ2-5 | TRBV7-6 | CASSLNKVKTQYF
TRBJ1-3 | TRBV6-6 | CASSYSIERSSGNTIYF
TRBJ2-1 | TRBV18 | CASSPSEDYGNEQFF
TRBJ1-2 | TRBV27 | CASSSSRDGYGYTF
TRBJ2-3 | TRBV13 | CASSLLVTDTQYF